Below, one T cell receptor beta chain is given with its context. What it binds is not known. Trimming removed 4 bases from V and 6 bases from J; junction bases left unmatched: 11. The CDR3 consists of 16 residues. Germline loops: CDR1 LGHNA, CDR2 YNFKEQ. Exposure to brentuximab vedotin varied, and each patient had relapsed following autologous stem cell transplantation. Clones were read by immunoSEQ multiplex PCR, and TCRdb kept only the in-frame ones, dropping some. The sample includes about 23,000 clones, 71% seen only once; the top ten take about 15%. The entry originates in a study of PD-1 blockade in classical Hodgkin lymphoma. Across the whole study: Patients in the cohort were put on intravenous nivolumab, 3 mg/kg every 2 weeks.

Overall study findings and caveats: CD4+ TCR diversity, unlike CD8+, rose significantly by C4D1. The repertoire differences lack a defined cause, possibly disease activity or prior therapy.

The chain is built from TRBV4-2 and TRBJ1-2; 10 nucleotides align to TRBD1. Sequenced material: peripheral blood mononuclear cells (PBMCs), taken at baseline. The receptor was isolated from a human donor with classical Hodgkin lymphoma. The CDR3 is CASSPRQGAQMDGYTF. DNA of the CDR3: TGTGCCAGCAGCCCACGACAGGGGGCGCAAATGGATGGCTACACCTTC.